Shown below are 6 T cell receptor beta chains from a single sample sequenced in a study of blood T cell repertoires in COVID-19. Assay used: immunoSEQ multiplex PCR; TCRdb lists only in-frame clones, some missing. The sample consists of under 450,000 clones, 87% of them appearing once. The sequencing sample was made of PBMCs or T cells enriched from blood (not recorded which). These receptors originate from a man aged 25 to 45 who had recovered from COVID-19.

The chain employs TRBV11-2 and TRBJ2-3, with 11 nucleotides matching TRBD2. This CDR3 has 16 residues. Trimming cost V 5 bases and J 6 bases; bases outside gene matches: 10. The germline V gene has CDR1 SGHAT and CDR2 FQNNGV. The CDR3 loop reads CASSRGTSGQWDTQYF. Here the CDR3 DNA reads TGTGCCAGCAGCAGAGGGACTAGCGGACAGTGGGATACGCAGTATTTT.

Remarks on this clone: The same CDR3 can be traced to other DNA sequences in this sample. V is TRBV5-1 and J is TRBJ1-2; weak D call: TRBD1 (6 bases). This CDR3 spans 13 amino acids. V was clipped by 0 bases and J by 3 bases, with 6 bases between them. Per germline, CDR1 SGHRS and CDR2 YFSETQ. CDR3 protein: CASSLAGDYGYTF. CDR3 DNA: TGCGCCAGCAGCTTGGCAGGGGACTATGGCTACACCTTC.

The CDR3 nucleotides read TGTGCCTGGAGAGGATTAGCGGGGGGGTTAGCCAAAAACATTCAGTACTTC. This gives the protein CAWRGLAGGLAKNIQYF. The V gene is TRBV30, the J gene TRBJ2-4; TRBD2 matches 11 bases. The V and J ends lost 3 bases and 0 bases, in that order; junction bases with no gene match: 7. CDR1 is GTSNPN, CDR2 SVGIG, per germline (reference sequence). CDR3 length: 17 amino acids.

This clone was detected only once. The chain uses TRBV5-1 and TRBJ1-1; no definite D call. The V and J ends lost 4 bases and 3 bases respectively, with 16 bases between them. Looked up from germline, CDR1 is SGHRS and CDR2 is YFSETQ. The CDR3 is 15 amino acids. CDR3 sequence: CASSPSGSTYTEAFF. DNA of the CDR3: TGCGCCAGCAGCCCCTCCGGGTCAACCTACACTGAAGCTTTCTTT.

The chain combines TRBV30 with TRBJ1-2; D call uncertain. The CDR3 sequence is 13 residues long. Germline assignment: CDR1 GTSNPN and CDR2 SVGIG (reference sequence). V lost 4 bases, J lost 1 base, and 10 bases lay in between. This CDR3 is CAWTPHGNYGYTF. Here the CDR3 DNA reads TGTGCCTGGACTCCCCACGGTAACTATGGCTACACCTTC.

The chain links TRBV25-1 to TRBJ1-5; possibly TRBD1 for D (6 bases). The length of the CDR3 is 14 residues. Trimming removed 6 bases at V and 3 bases at J, with 12 bases between. Germline CDR1 and CDR2: MGHDK and SYGVNS. Written as DNA, the CDR3 is TGTGCCAGCAGGGAGACAGGACTCAATCAGCCCCAGCATTTT. This translates into CASRETGLNQPQHF.